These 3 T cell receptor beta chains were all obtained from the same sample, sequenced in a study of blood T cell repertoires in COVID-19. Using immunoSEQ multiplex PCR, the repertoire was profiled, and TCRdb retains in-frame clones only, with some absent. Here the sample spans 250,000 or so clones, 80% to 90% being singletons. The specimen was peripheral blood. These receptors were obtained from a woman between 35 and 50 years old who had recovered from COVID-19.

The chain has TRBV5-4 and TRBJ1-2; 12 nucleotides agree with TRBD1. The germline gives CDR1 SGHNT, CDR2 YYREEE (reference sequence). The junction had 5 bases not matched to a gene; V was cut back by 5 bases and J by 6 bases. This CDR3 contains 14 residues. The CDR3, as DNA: TGTGCCAGCAGAACCGGGACAGGGGGCGATGGCTACACCTTC. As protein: CASRTGTGGDGYTF.

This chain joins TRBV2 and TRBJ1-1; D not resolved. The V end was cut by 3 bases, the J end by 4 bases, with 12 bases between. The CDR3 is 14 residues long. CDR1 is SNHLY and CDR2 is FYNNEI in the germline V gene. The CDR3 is CASSDPMEGTEAFF. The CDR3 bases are TGTGCCAGCAGTGACCCGATGGAGGGCACTGAAGCTTTCTTT.

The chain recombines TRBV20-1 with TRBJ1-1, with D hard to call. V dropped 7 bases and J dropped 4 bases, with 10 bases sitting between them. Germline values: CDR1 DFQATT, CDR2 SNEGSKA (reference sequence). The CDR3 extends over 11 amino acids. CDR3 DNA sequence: TGCAGTGTTCAGGCGGGCACTGAAGCTTTCTTT. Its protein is CSVQAGTEAFF.